This paragraph reports one TCR beta chain. The target antigen is unknown. At the end of around 11 days of culture, CD4+ T cells were isolated. Two-dose vaccination with either BNT162b2 or mRNA-1273 was given to the participants. The data were taken from a study of vaccination effects on CD4 cells after COVID-19. Regarding the study as a whole: Within healthy vaccinees, only 1 of 255 vaccine-induced clones displayed cross-reactivity with common cold coronaviruses.

Profiling relied on immunoSEQ multiplex PCR, and the TCRdb table lists in-frame clones only, not all of them. Of tens of thousands of clones detected, 73% appear once; the ten largest clones hold 2% to 3%. The material sequenced was CD4+ T cells from PBMCs cultured without peptide, taken after COVID-19 vaccination. The receptor's source is a human donor who received a COVID-19 vaccine.

CDR3 sequence: CAYSPGREETQYF. The CDR3 DNA follows: TGTGCCTACAGCCCGGGACGGGAAGAGACCCAGTACTTC. The V and J genes are TRBV2 and TRBJ2-5; possibly TRBD1 or TRBD2 for D (5 bases each). CDR1 is SNHLY and CDR2 is FYNNEI in the germline V gene. Trimming took 11 bases from V and 3 from J, leaving 16 bases between them. This CDR3 comprises 13 residues.